This T cell receptor (beta chain) emerged from a study of control samples from healthy donors and cancer patients. TCRdb keeps only in-frame clones here, not all; method: immunoSEQ multiplex PCR. The table includes 130,000 or so clones, under 90% detected once. Material: PBMCs. This TCR was sampled from a man aged 45-65 years with head and neck cancer.

The CDR3 nucleotides read TGTGCCAGCAGCCCGCAGACAGGGACTGACGGGGAGCTGTTTTTT. This codes for CASSPQTGTDGELFF. This chain connects TRBV7-2 to TRBJ2-2; D perhaps matches TRBD1 (7 bases). Trimming pared 5 bases from V and 7 bases from J, leaving 17 bases between. The CDR3 totals 15 residues. From germline, CDR1 is SGHTA and CDR2 FQGNSA.